Below are 31 T cell receptor beta chains sequenced from a single sample in a study of T cells after yellow fever vaccination. In TCRdb, the 5' RACE reads were re-called with MiXCR into one record per CDR3 protein. The sample includes 450,000 to 600,000 distinct CDR3 sequences, 13% of them seen just once. Material: PBMCs, obtained on the day of the yellow fever booster vaccination. The receptors were gathered from a man aged 30 to 39 who received the YFV17D yellow fever vaccine.

The chain has TRBV6-2 or TRBV6-3 and TRBJ2-6, with 8 bases lining up with TRBD2. CDR3 length: 19 residues. CDR1 and CDR2 from the germline V gene are MNHEY and SVGEGT. V lost 7 bases, J lost 1 base, and 15 bases stayed unmatched. Written as DNA, the CDR3 is TGTGCCAGCAAAACCCCGGGACCGGGAGGGCCTTCTGGGGCCAACGTCCTGACTTTC. Protein product: CASKTPGPGGPSGANVLTF.

Many counts were recorded for this clonotype. This rearrangement joins TRBV7-2 to TRBJ2-3, with TRBD2 identical over 12 bases. The CDR3 runs 17 residues. Germline-derived CDR1 and CDR2 are SGHTA and FQGNSA. The V segment lost 1 base and the J segment 0 bases; nucleotides outside the gene matches: 2. Here the CDR3 DNA reads TGTGCCAGCAGCTTAGTCGGGACTAGCGGGAGCACAGATACGCAGTATTTT. It is translated as CASSLVGTSGSTDTQYF.

The J gene is TRBJ1-2, the V gene TRBV12-3 or TRBV12-4, with TRBD1 identical over 8 bases. V gave up 6 bases and J gave up 4 bases; unmatched junction bases: 7. The CDR3 has 14 residues. The CDR3 here is CASSPGQATYGYTF. The CDR3 DNA reads TGTGCCAGCAGCCCGGGACAGGCGACCTATGGCTACACCTTC.

This sequence joins TRBV10-3 and TRBJ2-6, with 7 bases identical to TRBD1. CDR3 length equals 16 residues. Germline CDR1 ENHRY, CDR2 SYGVKD. V shed 6 bases, J shed 3 bases, and the junction held 8 bases outside the gene matches. The CDR3 DNA reads TGTGCCATCAGGAGGACAGGAGTGTATGGGGCCAACGTCCTGACTTTC. Translating it yields CAIRRTGVYGANVLTF.

The chain joins TRBV5-5 to TRBJ2-2, with D perhaps TRBD2 (5 bases). The CDR3 loop spans 16 amino acids. From germline, CDR1 is SGHKS and CDR2 YYEKEE (reference sequence). Trimming removed 4 bases from V and 5 bases from J, with 18 bases in between. CDR3 in amino acids: CASSRRQLWLTGELFF. The CDR3 nucleotides are TGTGCCAGCAGCCGGAGGCAGCTATGGCTTACCGGGGAGCTGTTTTTT.

This clonotype has only a few counts. The V and J genes are TRBV20-1 and TRBJ2-2; D ambiguous. The CDR3 spans 15 residues. The ends were cut back, 2 bases at V and 3 bases at J, with 13 bases in the middle. The germline V gene has CDR1 DFQATT and CDR2 SNEGSKA (reference sequence). CDR3 sequence (DNA): TGCAGTGCTAGAATGGCGGCTCGCGACACCGGGGAGCTGTTTTTT. Amino acids: CSARMAARDTGELFF.

There are a few counts of this clonotype. This rearrangement joins TRBV6-2 or TRBV6-3 to TRBJ1-2, with D unclear. Trimming stripped 0 bases from V and 0 bases from J, with 8 bases between. CDR3 length equals 15 residues. Germline V gene sequence: CDR1 MNHEY, CDR2 SVGEGT. CDR3 loop: CASSYSPSTNYGYTF. CDR3 DNA sequence: TGTGCCAGCAGTTACTCGCCATCCACTAACTATGGCTACACCTTC.

This clonotype showed up just a few times. The rearrangement joins TRBV20-1 to TRBJ1-4; 9 bases fit TRBD1. The CDR3 runs to 16 residues. Germline CDR1 DFQATT, CDR2 SNEGSKA (reference sequence). The V gene end was trimmed by 1 base and the J gene end by 7 bases; junction bases not matched to a gene: 10. As DNA, the CDR3 is TGCAGTGCTAGAGGATCCTACAGGGGGCGAGTTGAAAAACTGTTTTTT. Translation: CSARGSYRGRVEKLFF.

The rearrangement uses TRBV5-1 and TRBJ2-7, with TRBD1 matching 7 bases. The CDR3 has 13 residues. Per germline, CDR1 SGHRS and CDR2 YFSETQ. V trimming: 4 bases; J trimming: 5 bases; junction bases outside the gene matches: 6. CDR3 nucleotides: TGCGCCAGCAGCGGTCGACAGGGCCACGAGCAGTACTTC. Translated: CASSGRQGHEQYF.

This clonotype was observed a few times. The chain joins TRBV7-3 to TRBJ2-3, with 8 bases aligning to TRBD1. Unmatched junction bases numbered 7, after V lost 5 bases and J lost 6 bases. The CDR3 consists of 14 residues. Germline loops: CDR1 SGHTA, CDR2 FQGTGA. The CDR3 region is CASSQGQAVDTQYF. The CDR3, as DNA: TGTGCCAGCAGCCAGGGACAGGCGGTCGATACGCAGTATTTT.

The chain employs TRBV7-8 and TRBJ2-4, with no clear D. The CDR3 contains 15 residues. Germline CDR1 is SGHVS and CDR2 is FQNEAQ. V lost 5 bases and J lost 0, with 11 bases in between. The CDR3 here is CASSAQWLAKNIQYF. CDR3 in DNA: TGTGCCAGCAGCGCACAATGGTTAGCCAAAAACATTCAGTACTTC.

The rearrangement uses TRBV20-1 and TRBJ2-1; TRBD2 aligns across 9 bases. This CDR3 has 18 amino acids. Germline CDR1 is DFQATT and CDR2 is SNEGSKA (reference sequence). V trimming: 0 bases; J trimming: 1 base; junction bases outside the gene matches: 10. The CDR3 bases are TGCAGTGCTAGAGATCCTAGCGGGAAGGTCCGGTCCTACAATGAGCAGTTCTTC. This translates into CSARDPSGKVRSYNEQFF.

In this sample, this clonotype turned up a few times. This sequence joins TRBV25-1 and TRBJ2-7; D not resolved. The CDR3 consists of 15 residues. V dropped 2 bases and J dropped 4 bases, with 15 bases sitting between them. Germline assignment: CDR1 MGHDK and CDR2 SYGVNS. As DNA, the CDR3 is TGTGCCAGCAGTGAAGGGCTTAGGCTTTGGTACGAGCAGTACTTC. Residues: CASSEGLRLWYEQYF.

The chain combines TRBV6-1 with TRBJ2-7; 8 nucleotides agree with TRBD2. In germline, CDR1 is MNHNS, CDR2 SASEGT. With V trimmed by 6 bases and J by 0 bases, 1 base remained unmatched. CDR3 length: 13 residues. The CDR3 coding sequence is TGTGCCAGCAGACTAGCGGACTCCTACGAGCAGTACTTC. Protein: CASRLADSYEQYF.

The V call is TRBV29-1, the J call TRBJ2-7; 7 nucleotides agree with TRBD1. CDR1 SQVTM and CDR2 ANQGSEA come from the germline V gene. With V trimmed by 0 bases and J by 0 bases, 8 bases remained unmatched. CDR3 length: 16 residues. The CDR3 reads CSVEEGDSSSSYEQYF. The CDR3 DNA follows: TGCAGCGTTGAAGAGGGGGACAGTTCTAGCTCCTACGAGCAGTACTTC.

In this sample, this clonotype turned up a few times. The V call is TRBV10-3, the J call TRBJ2-7; the match to TRBD2 covers 7 bases. The CDR3 length is 16 residues. Germline V gives CDR1 ENHRY, CDR2 SYGVKD. Germline trimming cut 4 bases from V and 3 bases from J; bases unmatched to any gene: 12. CDR3: CAISGMSGRAFYEQYF. The CDR3 DNA reads as TGTGCCATCAGTGGAATGAGTGGGAGGGCGTTCTACGAGCAGTACTTC.

This clonotype was detected only a few times. The chain links TRBV20-1 to TRBJ1-1; maybe TRBD1 (5 bases). The V end was cut by 1 base, the J end by 5 bases, with 14 bases between. This CDR3 has 14 amino acids. The germline gives CDR1 DFQATT, CDR2 SNEGSKA (reference sequence). This CDR3 is CSARAGGGGTEAFF. The CDR3 DNA reads as TGCAGTGCTAGAGCGGGGGGGGGAGGGACTGAAGCTTTCTTT.

This clonotype was seen more than once but under ten times. V and J are TRBV21-1 and TRBJ2-1. TRBV21-1 is recorded as a pseudogene. CDR3 size: 13 residues. The CDR3 DNA is TGTGCCAGCAGCACTAGGTTCCACAATGAGCAGTTCTTC. Translated, it gives CASSTRFHNEQFF.

This chain links TRBV6-1 with TRBJ2-1, with 8 bases lining up with TRBD2. Per germline, CDR1 MNHNS and CDR2 SASEGT. Losses at the gene ends were 6 bases for V and 2 bases for J; bases not matched to a gene: 12. The CDR3 extends over 17 amino acids. The CDR3 protein is CASSSLGIAGPYNEQFF. The CDR3 nucleotides are TGTGCCAGCAGCTCCCTGGGGATAGCGGGACCCTACAATGAGCAGTTCTTC.

This clonotype was seen more than once but under ten times. V gene TRBV28 combines with J gene TRBJ2-1; 7 bases map to TRBD2. CDR1 and CDR2 (germline): MDHEN, SYDVKM. V lost 4 bases and J lost 10; bases outside the gene matches: 4. This CDR3 region has 12 residues. The DNA for the CDR3 is TGTGCCAGCAGTTCTGCCGGGAGGGAGCAGTTCTTC. This translates into CASSSAGREQFF.

The chain combines TRBV7-2 with TRBJ2-4; D is possibly TRBD1 (6 bases). Looked up from germline, CDR1 is SGHTA and CDR2 is FQGNSA. Between the trimmed V and J ends, which lost 5 bases and 8 bases, there was a span of 25 bases. The CDR3 consists of 17 residues. The CDR3 here is CASSPRQAGTNGYIQYF. CDR3 coding DNA: TGTGCCAGCAGCCCACGCCAGGCCGGGACAAATGGATACATTCAGTACTTC.

This clonotype showed up just a few times. The rearrangement uses TRBV15 and TRBJ1-2, with 7 nucleotides matching TRBD1. V was pared by 2 bases and J by 7 bases, with 16 bases of the junction left unmatched. This CDR3 has 17 residues. Germline CDR1 reads LNHNV; CDR2 reads YYDKDF (reference sequence). In DNA, the CDR3 is TGTGCCACCAGCAGACGAACCGGGACAGCCTTCTCTACTGGCTACACCTTC. Protein sequence: CATSRRTGTAFSTGYTF. The complete variable domain, with remaining parts taken from reference TRBV15 and TRBJ1-2, reads DAMVIQNPRYQVTQFGKPVTLSCSQTLNHNVMYWYQQKSSQAPKLLFHYYDKDFNNEADTPDNFQSRRPNTSFCFLDIRSPGLGDTAMYLCATSRRTGTAFSTGYTFGSGTRLTVV.

V and J are TRBV6-5 and TRBJ2-3; 7 bases align to TRBD2. Per the germline V gene, CDR1 is MNHEY and CDR2 is SVGAGI. J lost 0 bases, V lost 4 bases, and 7 bases had no gene match. The CDR3 extends over 16 amino acids. CDR3 in DNA: TGTGCCAGCAGTTCCCCCGCTAGCGGTAGCACAGATACGCAGTATTTT. This sequence encodes CASSSPASGSTDTQYF.

This clonotype was seen a few times. This chain connects TRBV29-1 to TRBJ2-7; TRBD2 matches 9 bases. The CDR3 runs 12 residues. After removal of 7 bases from V and 2 bases from J, the junction contained 3 bases not matched to a gene. Germline V CDR1 and CDR2: SQVTM, ANQGSEA. The CDR3 region is CSATSGTYEQYF. For the CDR3, the DNA is TGCAGCGCGACTAGCGGTACCTACGAGCAGTACTTC.

This clonotype was observed a few times. This chain uses TRBV11-2 with TRBJ2-2; D gene ambiguous. This CDR3 region has 14 residues. Germline V lookup: CDR1 SGHAT, CDR2 FQNNGV. V was clipped by 0 bases and J by 6 bases, with 8 bases between them. CDR3: CASSLDRASGELFF. As DNA, the CDR3 is TGTGCCAGCAGCTTAGATAGGGCGTCCGGGGAGCTGTTTTTT.

The table lists this clonotype with a few counts. This chain uses TRBV20-1 with TRBJ2-3, with 11 bases matching TRBD2. The CDR3 extends over 14 amino acids. Germline-derived CDR1 and CDR2 are DFQATT and SNEGSKA (reference sequence). After removal of 6 bases from V and 2 bases from J, the junction contained 4 bases not matched to a gene. The CDR3 bases are TGCAGTGCGAAGACTAGCGGGAACACAGATACGCAGTATTTT. Protein product: CSAKTSGNTDTQYF.

The chain employs TRBV7-2 and TRBJ2-7; TRBD2 matches 8 bases. Losses at the gene ends were 0 bases for V and 2 bases for J; bases not matched to a gene: 6. CDR3 length equals 16 residues. Germline CDR1 and CDR2: SGHTA and FQGNSA. CDR3 amino acids: CASSLAPAGEPYEQYF. CDR3 DNA: TGTGCCAGCAGCTTAGCGCCAGCGGGAGAACCCTACGAGCAGTACTTC.

This clonotype was picked up a small number of times. This chain links TRBV10-3 with TRBJ2-3; 12 nucleotides line up with TRBD2. The CDR3 sequence is 17 residues long. The trim removed 2 bases at V and 2 bases at J, leaving 5 bases unmatched. In germline, CDR1 is ENHRY, CDR2 SYGVKD. As DNA, the CDR3 is TGTGCCATCAGTGAGCCAGGACTAGCGGGGTACACAGATACGCAGTATTTT. Protein: CAISEPGLAGYTDTQYF.

This clonotype has a handful of counts. The chain carries TRBV12-3 or TRBV12-4 and TRBJ2-1, with 9 bases fitting TRBD2. The CDR3 consists of 14 residues. J gave up 1 base and V 8 bases, and 3 bases lay outside the gene matches. CDR3 sequence reads: CASHSGRSYNEQFF. CDR3 DNA: TGTGCCAGCCATAGCGGGAGATCCTACAATGAGCAGTTCTTC.

The rearrangement joins TRBV5-6 to TRBJ2-3; TRBD1 agrees at 8 bases. V trimming: 7 bases; J trimming: 2 bases; junction bases outside the gene matches: 12. CDR3 length equals 16 residues. CDR1 is SGHDT, CDR2 YYEEEE, per germline. Here the CDR3 reads CASGRQGTDSTDTQYF. For the CDR3, the DNA is TGTGCCAGCGGTAGACAGGGGACGGACTCCACAGATACGCAGTATTTT.

The rearrangement links TRBV28 to TRBJ2-7; D might be TRBD1 (6 bases). The V end lost 2 bases, the J end lost 4 bases, and 18 bases lay between the germline ends. Per the germline V gene, CDR1 is MDHEN and CDR2 is SYDVKM. The CDR3 has 16 residues. CDR3 nucleotides: TGTGCCAGCAGTTTAAATTCGGAACAAGGGGGTTACGAGCAGTACTTC. Translating it yields CASSLNSEQGGYEQYF.